What follows are 17 T cell receptor beta chains derived from one specimen sequenced in a study of blood T cell repertoires in COVID-19. Sequencing was performed with immunoSEQ multiplex PCR; in TCRdb, only in-frame clones are kept and a portion is missing. The top ten clones hold 2.8% of a sample with about 270,000 clones, around 93% of them seen once. Input material: PBMCs or T cells enriched from blood (not recorded which). The receptors were gathered from a man between 35 and 55 years old who had been exposed to COVID-19.

The chain employs TRBV13 and TRBJ2-1; the match to TRBD2 covers 10 bases. The CDR3 consists of 19 residues. Germline V gives CDR1 PRHDT, CDR2 FYEKMQ (reference sequence). Trimming cost V 3 bases and J 1 base; bases outside gene matches: 12. The CDR3 DNA is TGTGCCAGCAGCTTCGAGCTAGCGGGAGACCTTTGGTCCTACAATGAGCAGTTCTTC. This gives the protein CASSFELAGDLWSYNEQFF. The variable domain in full, with the rest retrieved from reference TRBV13 and TRBJ2-1, is AAGVIQSPRHLIKEKRETATLKCYPIPRHDTVYWYQQGPGQDPQFLISFYEKMQSDKGSIPDRFSAQQFSDYHSELNMSSLELGDSALYFCASSFELAGDLWSYNEQFFGPGTRLTVL.

V and J are TRBV4-3 and TRBJ2-7; D is undetermined. Germline V gives CDR1 LGHNA, CDR2 YSLEER. Trimming took off 0 bases at V and 6 bases at J, with 6 bases between the two ends. The length of the CDR3 is 12 residues. CDR3 nucleotide sequence: TGCGCCAGCAGCCAAGATTGGAGCGAGCAGTACTTC. Its translation: CASSQDWSEQYF.

The chain links TRBV6-7 to TRBJ1-2, with 8 bases that match TRBD1. TRBV6-7 is reported as an ORF; its role is uncertain. V was clipped by 2 bases and J by 11 bases; unmatched bases: 10. The CDR3 extends over 14 amino acids. The CDR3 region is CASSYATGTGPYTF. In nucleotides, the CDR3 is TGTGCCAGCAGTTACGCGACCGGGACAGGACCTTACACCTTC.

The rearrangement links TRBV7-9 to TRBJ1-2, with 9 bases matching TRBD1. The germline V gene has CDR1 SEHNR and CDR2 FQNEAQ (reference sequence). The CDR3 loop spans 13 amino acids. Germline trimming cut 3 bases from V and 6 bases from J; bases unmatched to any gene: 2. The CDR3 DNA reads as TGTGCCAGCAGCTTTTGGACAGGGGATGGCTACACCTTC. Translating it yields CASSFWTGDGYTF.

The V call is TRBV7-9, the J call TRBJ2-7, with 12 positions matching TRBD1. Trimming cost V 5 bases and J 5 bases; bases outside gene matches: 10. Looked up from germline, CDR1 is SEHNR and CDR2 is FQNEAQ (reference sequence). This CDR3 comprises 16 residues. The CDR3 loop is CASSPGQGAVTHEQYF. CDR3 sequence (DNA): TGTGCCAGCAGCCCGGGACAGGGGGCGGTTACCCACGAGCAGTACTTC.

V usage is TRBV7-6 and J usage is TRBJ2-3, with 9 bases lining up with TRBD2. Losses at the gene ends were 7 bases for V and 1 base for J; bases not matched to a gene: 3. This CDR3 region has 14 residues. Germline CDR1 and CDR2: SGHVS and FNYEAQ. The CDR3: CASKLAGRTDTQYF. DNA of the CDR3: TGTGCCAGCAAACTAGCGGGTCGCACAGATACGCAGTATTTT.

The genes are TRBV30 and TRBJ1-1; D is undetermined. The CDR3 sequence is 13 residues long. Trimming shortened V by 3 bases and J by 4 bases, and 12 bases separated the two germline ends. Germline V gene lookup returns CDR1 GTSNPN and CDR2 SVGIG (reference sequence). CDR3 nucleotide sequence: TGTGCCTGGAGCCTTCGGGGAGGCACTGAAGCTTTCTTT. This sequence encodes CAWSLRGGTEAFF.

The chain has TRBV10-1 and TRBJ1-4, with D possibly matching TRBD1 (6 bases). CDR1 WNHNN and CDR2 SYGVQD come from the germline V gene (reference sequence). This CDR3 spans 14 amino acids. Trimming removed 5 bases from V and 7 bases from J, with 14 bases in between. The CDR3 DNA follows: TGCGCCAGCAGTAAATACAGGGAAGGTGAAAAACTGTTTTTT. It codes for CASSKYREGEKLFF.

This clone appeared a single time. J is TRBJ2-7 and V is TRBV3-1 (or the pseudogene TRBV3-2); 9 bases agree with TRBD1. The CDR3 is 16 amino acids. Germline V gene lookup returns CDR1 LGHDT and CDR2 YNNKEL (reference sequence). V dropped 4 bases and J dropped 5; count of bases not matched to a gene: 12. The CDR3 nucleotides read TGTGCCAGCAGCCCCCGTCCCGGGACAGGGAGCGACGAGCAGTACTTC. Translation: CASSPRPGTGSDEQYF.

The chain is built from TRBV6-6 and TRBJ1-5; tentatively, D is TRBD1 (6 bases). Germline CDR1 MNHNY, CDR2 SVGAGI (reference sequence). Trimming removed 2 bases at V and 6 bases at J, with 8 bases between. The CDR3 is made up of 13 amino acids. The CDR3 spells CASSYTGSQPQHF. As DNA, the CDR3 is TGTGCCAGCAGTTACACAGGGAGTCAGCCCCAGCATTTT.

The V and J genes are TRBV7-9 and TRBJ2-5; 7 bases are a match to TRBD2. J gave up 2 bases and V 5 bases, and 11 bases lay outside the gene matches. CDR1 and CDR2 from the germline V gene are SEHNR and FQNEAQ (reference sequence). The CDR3 covers 16 residues. The CDR3, as DNA: TGTGCCAGCAGCATAGGACTAGTACAGCGGCAAGAGACCCAGTACTTC. Its protein product is CASSIGLVQRQETQYF.

The chain combines TRBV19 with TRBJ1-3; unclear D gene. Deletions cut 8 bases from V and 3 bases from J, with 11 bases between. This CDR3 has 13 amino acids. Germline CDR1 is LNHDA and CDR2 is SQIVND (reference sequence). CDR3 DNA: TGTGCCAGTGGCTCCTCGGGTGGAAACACCATATATTTT. As protein: CASGSSGGNTIYF.

This clone was found once. The chain employs TRBV7-6 and TRBJ2-1; 10 bases line up with TRBD1. CDR1 and CDR2 from the germline V gene are SGHVS and FNYEAQ. This CDR3 contains 15 residues. J lost 3 bases, V lost 5 bases, and 4 bases had no gene match. The CDR3 protein is CASSHDRGLYNEQFF. The DNA for the CDR3 is TGTGCCAGCAGCCACGACAGGGGGCTCTACAATGAGCAGTTCTTC.

The rearrangement links TRBV2 to TRBJ2-3; no clear D. The V end lost 3 bases, the J end lost 2 bases, and 21 bases lay between the germline ends. The length of the CDR3 is 18 residues. The germline gives CDR1 SNHLY, CDR2 FYNNEI. The CDR3 coding sequence is TGTGCCAGCAGTGAGAGTGTGTTCGTGCTAAACTTCACAGATACGCAGTATTTT. It yields the protein CASSESVFVLNFTDTQYF.

V usage is TRBV6-5 and J usage is TRBJ1-6; D perhaps matches TRBD1 (6 bases). V lost 4 bases, J lost 11 bases, and 21 bases lay in between. The CDR3 runs to 16 residues. Per the germline V gene, CDR1 is MNHEY and CDR2 is SVGAGI. CDR3 amino acids: CASSLSRGALRAPLHF. The CDR3 nucleotides read TGTGCCAGCAGTTTATCCCGGGGGGCTCTCAGAGCACCCCTCCACTTT.

The CDR3 coding sequence is TGTGCCAGCGGGGCCTGGACAGGGAATAATTCACCCCTCCACTTT. It codes for CASGAWTGNNSPLHF. This sequence joins TRBV27 and TRBJ1-6, with 8 bases that match TRBD1. The germline V gene has CDR1 MNHEY and CDR2 SMNVEV (reference sequence). V shed 8 bases, J shed 5 bases, and the junction held 8 bases outside the gene matches. This CDR3 is 15 amino acids long.

The chain combines TRBV19 with TRBJ2-1; D perhaps matches TRBD2 (7 bases). CDR1 is LNHDA, CDR2 SQIVND, per germline (reference sequence). The CDR3 covers 15 residues. V was trimmed by 0 bases and J by 4 bases, leaving 10 bases between them. The CDR3 DNA follows: TGTGCCAGTAGTATAGAACAGGGAGGGTACAATGAGCAGTTCTTC. Protein sequence: CASSIEQGGYNEQFF.